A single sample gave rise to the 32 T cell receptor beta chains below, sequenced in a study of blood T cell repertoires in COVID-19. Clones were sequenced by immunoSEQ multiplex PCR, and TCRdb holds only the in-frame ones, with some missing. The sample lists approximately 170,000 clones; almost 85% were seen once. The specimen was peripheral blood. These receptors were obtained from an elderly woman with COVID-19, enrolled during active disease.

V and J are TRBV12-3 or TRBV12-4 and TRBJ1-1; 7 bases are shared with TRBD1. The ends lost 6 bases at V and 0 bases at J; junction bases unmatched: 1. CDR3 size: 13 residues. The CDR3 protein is CASRGQLNTEAFF. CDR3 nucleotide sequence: TGTGCCAGCAGGGGACAGCTGAACACTGAAGCTTTCTTT.

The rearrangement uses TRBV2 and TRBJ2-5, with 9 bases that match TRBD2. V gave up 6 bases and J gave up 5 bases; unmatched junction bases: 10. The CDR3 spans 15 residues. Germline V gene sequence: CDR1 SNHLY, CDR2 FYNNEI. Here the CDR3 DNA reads TGTGCCAGCAGCCTTGTGTTAGCGGGAGATGAGACCCAGTACTTC. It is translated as CASSLVLAGDETQYF.

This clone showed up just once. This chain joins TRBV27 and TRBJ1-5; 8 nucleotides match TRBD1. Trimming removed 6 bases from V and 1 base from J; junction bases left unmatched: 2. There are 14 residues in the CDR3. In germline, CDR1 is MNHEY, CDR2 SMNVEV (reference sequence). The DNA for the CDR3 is TGTGCCAGCAGAACAGGGGGGAGCAATCAGCCCCAGCATTTT. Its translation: CASRTGGSNQPQHF.

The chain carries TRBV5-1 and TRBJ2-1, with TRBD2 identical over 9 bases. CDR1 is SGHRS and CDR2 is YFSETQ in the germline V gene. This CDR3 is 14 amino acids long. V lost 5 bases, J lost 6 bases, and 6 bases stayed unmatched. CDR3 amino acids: CASSGLAGSNEQFF. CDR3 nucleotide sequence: TGCGCCAGCAGTGGGCTAGCGGGGTCCAATGAGCAGTTCTTC.

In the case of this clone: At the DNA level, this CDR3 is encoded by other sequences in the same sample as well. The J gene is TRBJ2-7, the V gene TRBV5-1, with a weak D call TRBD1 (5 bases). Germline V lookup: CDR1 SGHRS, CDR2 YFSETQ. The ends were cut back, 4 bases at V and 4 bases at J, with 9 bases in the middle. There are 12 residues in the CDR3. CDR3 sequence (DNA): TGCGCCAGCAGCAGCCAGGGTTACGAGCAGTACTTC. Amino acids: CASSSQGYEQYF.

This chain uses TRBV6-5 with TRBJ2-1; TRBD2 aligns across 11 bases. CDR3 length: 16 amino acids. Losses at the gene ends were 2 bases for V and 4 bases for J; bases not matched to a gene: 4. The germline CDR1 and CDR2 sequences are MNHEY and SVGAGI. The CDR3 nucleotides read TGTGCCAGCAGTTACGTCACTAGCGGGGGATACAATGAGCAGTTCTTC. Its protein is CASSYVTSGGYNEQFF.

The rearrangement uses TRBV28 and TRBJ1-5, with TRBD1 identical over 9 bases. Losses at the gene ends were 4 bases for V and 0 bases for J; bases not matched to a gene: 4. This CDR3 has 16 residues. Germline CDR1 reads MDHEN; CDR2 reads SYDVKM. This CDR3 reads CASSSGTGYSNQPQHF. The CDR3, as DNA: TGTGCCAGCAGTTCCGGGACAGGGTATAGCAATCAGCCCCAGCATTTT. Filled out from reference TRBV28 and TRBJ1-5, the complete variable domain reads DVKVTQSSRYLVKRTGEKVFLECVQDMDHENMFWYRQDPGLGLRLIYFSYDVKMKEKGDIPEGYSVSREKKERFSLILESASTNQTSMYLCASSSGTGYSNQPQHFGDGTRLSIL.

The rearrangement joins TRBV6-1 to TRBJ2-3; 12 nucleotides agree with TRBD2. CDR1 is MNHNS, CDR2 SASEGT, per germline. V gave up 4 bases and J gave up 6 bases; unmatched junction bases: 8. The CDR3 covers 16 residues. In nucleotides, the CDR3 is TGTGCCAGCAGTGCCCAACTAGCGGGAGGTGGTGATACGCAGTATTTT. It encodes CASSAQLAGGGDTQYF.

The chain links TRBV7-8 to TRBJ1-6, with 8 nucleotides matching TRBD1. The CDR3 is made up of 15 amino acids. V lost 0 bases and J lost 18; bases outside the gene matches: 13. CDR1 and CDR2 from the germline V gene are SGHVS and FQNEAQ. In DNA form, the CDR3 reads TGTGCCAGCAGCTTAGCGGGCAGGGGGCGCAGGGGGGCCCACTTT. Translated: CASSLAGRGRRGAHF. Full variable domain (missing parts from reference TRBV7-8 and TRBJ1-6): GAGVSQSPRYKVAKRGQDVALRCDPISGHVSLFWYQQALGQGPEFLTYFQNEAQLDKSGLPSDRFFAERPEGSVSTLKIQRTQQEDSAVYLCASSLAGRGRRGAHFGNGTRLTVT.

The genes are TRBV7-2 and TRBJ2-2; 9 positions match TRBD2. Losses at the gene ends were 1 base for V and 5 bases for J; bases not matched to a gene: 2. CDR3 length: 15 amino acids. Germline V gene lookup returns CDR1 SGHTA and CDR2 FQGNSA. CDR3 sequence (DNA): TGTGCCAGCAGCTTAGGGACTAGCGTTACCGGGGAGCTGTTTTTT. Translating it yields CASSLGTSVTGELFF.

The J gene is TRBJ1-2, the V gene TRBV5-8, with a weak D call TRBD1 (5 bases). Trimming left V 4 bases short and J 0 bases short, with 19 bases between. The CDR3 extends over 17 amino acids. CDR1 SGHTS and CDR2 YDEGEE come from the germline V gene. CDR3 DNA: TGTGCCAGCAGCCATAGACAGACTAGTCGAACTAACTATGGCTACACCTTC. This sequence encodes CASSHRQTSRTNYGYTF. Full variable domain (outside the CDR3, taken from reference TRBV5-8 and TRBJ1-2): EAGVTQSPTHLIKTRGQQATLRCSPISGHTSVYWYQQALGLGLQFLLWYDEGEERNRGNFPPRFSGRQFPNYSSELNVNALELEDSALYLCASSHRQTSRTNYGYTFGSGTRLTVV.

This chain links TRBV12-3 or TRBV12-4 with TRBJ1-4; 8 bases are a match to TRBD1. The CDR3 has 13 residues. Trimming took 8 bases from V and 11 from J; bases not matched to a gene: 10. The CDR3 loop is CASVGQGARKLFF. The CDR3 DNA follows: TGTGCCAGCGTCGGGCAGGGGGCGCGTAAACTGTTTTTT.

CDR3 in amino acids: CASSEVPYGYTF. CDR3 sequence (DNA): TGTGCCAGCAGTGAAGTCCCTTATGGCTACACCTTC. The gene calls are TRBV2 and TRBJ1-2, with unresolved D. The CDR3 length is 12 residues. Germline V lookup: CDR1 SNHLY, CDR2 FYNNEI. Trimming stripped 1 base from V and 5 bases from J, with 5 bases between.

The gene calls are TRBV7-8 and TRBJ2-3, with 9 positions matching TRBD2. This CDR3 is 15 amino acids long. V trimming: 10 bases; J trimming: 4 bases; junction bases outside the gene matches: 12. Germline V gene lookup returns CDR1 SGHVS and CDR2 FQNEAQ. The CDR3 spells CATQTSGGSADTQYF. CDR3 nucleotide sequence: TGTGCCACCCAAACAAGCGGGGGGAGTGCAGATACGCAGTATTTT.

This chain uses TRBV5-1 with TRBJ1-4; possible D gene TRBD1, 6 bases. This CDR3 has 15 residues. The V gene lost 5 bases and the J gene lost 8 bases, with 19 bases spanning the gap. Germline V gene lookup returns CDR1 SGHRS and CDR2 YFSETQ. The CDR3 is CASRSQMGAYEKLFF. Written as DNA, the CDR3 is TGCGCCAGCAGATCTCAAATGGGGGCATACGAAAAACTGTTTTTT.

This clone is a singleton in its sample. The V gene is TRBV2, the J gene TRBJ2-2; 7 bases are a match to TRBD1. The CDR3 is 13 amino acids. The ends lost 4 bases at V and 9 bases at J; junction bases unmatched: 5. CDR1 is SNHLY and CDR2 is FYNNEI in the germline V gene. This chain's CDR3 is CASSVGQARELFF. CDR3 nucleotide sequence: TGTGCCAGCAGTGTCGGACAGGCTAGGGAGCTGTTTTTT.

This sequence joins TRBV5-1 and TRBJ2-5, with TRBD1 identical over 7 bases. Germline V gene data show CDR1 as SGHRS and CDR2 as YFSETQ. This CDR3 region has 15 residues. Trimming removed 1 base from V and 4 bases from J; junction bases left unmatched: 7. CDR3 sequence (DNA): TGCGCCAGCAGCTTGCCGACAGGGTCCGGAGAGACCCAGTACTTC. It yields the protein CASSLPTGSGETQYF.

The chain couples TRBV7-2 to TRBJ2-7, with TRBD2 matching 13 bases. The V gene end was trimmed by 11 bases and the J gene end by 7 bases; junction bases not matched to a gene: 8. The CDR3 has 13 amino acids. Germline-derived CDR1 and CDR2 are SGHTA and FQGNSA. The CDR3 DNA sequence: TGTGCCGGCGGACTAGCGGGAGTAGAGGAGCAGTACTTC. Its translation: CAGGLAGVEEQYF.

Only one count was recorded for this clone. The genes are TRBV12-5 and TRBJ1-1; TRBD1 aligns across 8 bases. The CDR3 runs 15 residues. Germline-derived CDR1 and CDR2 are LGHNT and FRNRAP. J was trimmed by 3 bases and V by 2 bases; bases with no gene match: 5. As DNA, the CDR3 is TGTGCTAGTGGTTTGAATAACAGGGGGGACACTGAAGCTTTCTTT. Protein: CASGLNNRGDTEAFF.

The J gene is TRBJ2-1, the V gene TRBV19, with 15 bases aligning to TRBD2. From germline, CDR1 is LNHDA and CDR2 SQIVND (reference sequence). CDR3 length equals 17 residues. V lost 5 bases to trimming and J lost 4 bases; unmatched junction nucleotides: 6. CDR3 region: CASSSLGLAGGYNEQFF. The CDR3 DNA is TGTGCCAGTAGTTCTCTGGGACTAGCGGGGGGTTACAATGAGCAGTTCTTC.

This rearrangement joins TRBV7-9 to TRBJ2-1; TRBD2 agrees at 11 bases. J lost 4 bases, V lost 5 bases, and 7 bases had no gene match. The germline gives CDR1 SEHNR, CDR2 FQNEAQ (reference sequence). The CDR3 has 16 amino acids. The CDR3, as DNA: TGTGCCAGCAGCGAACTTAGCGGGAGGGAATACAATGAGCAGTTCTTC. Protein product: CASSELSGREYNEQFF.

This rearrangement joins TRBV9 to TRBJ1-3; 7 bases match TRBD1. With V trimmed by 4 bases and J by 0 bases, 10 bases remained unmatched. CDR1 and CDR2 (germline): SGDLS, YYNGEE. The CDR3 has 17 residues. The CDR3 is CASSPDPGGNSGNTIYF. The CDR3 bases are TGTGCCAGCAGCCCGGACCCAGGGGGGAACTCTGGAAACACCATATATTTT.

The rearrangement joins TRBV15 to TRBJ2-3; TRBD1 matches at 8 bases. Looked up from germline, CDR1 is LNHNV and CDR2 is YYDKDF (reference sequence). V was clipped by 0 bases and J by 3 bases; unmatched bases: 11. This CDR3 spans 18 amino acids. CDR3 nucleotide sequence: TGTGCCACCAGCAGAGATAGGCCAGGGGGCCGAGTAACAGATACGCAGTATTTT. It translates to CATSRDRPGGRVTDTQYF.

CDR3 region: CASSERPGLIPNEQFF. Written as DNA, the CDR3 is TGTGCCAGCAGCGAACGACCGGGACTCATCCCTAATGAGCAGTTCTTC. This chain connects TRBV7-6 to TRBJ2-1; D possibly corresponds to TRBD2 (6 bases). CDR3 size: 16 residues. Trimming pared 5 bases from V and 7 bases from J, leaving 21 bases between. The germline V gene has CDR1 SGHVS and CDR2 FNYEAQ.

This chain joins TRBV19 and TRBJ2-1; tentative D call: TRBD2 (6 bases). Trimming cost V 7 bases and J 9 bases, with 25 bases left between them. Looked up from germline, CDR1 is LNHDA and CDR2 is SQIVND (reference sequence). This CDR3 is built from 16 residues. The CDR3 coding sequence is TGTGCCAGTACCCAGGAGGGTAGATTGGTTTTCGGTGAGCAGTTCTTC. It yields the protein CASTQEGRLVFGEQFF.

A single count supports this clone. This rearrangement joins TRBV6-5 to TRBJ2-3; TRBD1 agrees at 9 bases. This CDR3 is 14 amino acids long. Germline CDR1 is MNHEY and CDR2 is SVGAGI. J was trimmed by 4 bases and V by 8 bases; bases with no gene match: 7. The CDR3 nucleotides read TGTGCCAGCGGGGGACAGGGTCCCGCAGATACGCAGTATTTT. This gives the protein CASGGQGPADTQYF.

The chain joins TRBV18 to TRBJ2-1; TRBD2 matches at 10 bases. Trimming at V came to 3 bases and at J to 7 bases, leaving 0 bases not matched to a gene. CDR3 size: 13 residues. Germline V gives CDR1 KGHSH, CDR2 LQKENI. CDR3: CASSPTSGNEQFF. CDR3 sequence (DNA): TGTGCCAGCTCACCGACTAGCGGGAATGAGCAGTTCTTC.

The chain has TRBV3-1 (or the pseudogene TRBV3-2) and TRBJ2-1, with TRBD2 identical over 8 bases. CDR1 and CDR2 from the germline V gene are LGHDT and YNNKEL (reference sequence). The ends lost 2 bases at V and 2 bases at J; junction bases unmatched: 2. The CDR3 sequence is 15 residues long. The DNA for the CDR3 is TGTGCCAGCAGCCAAATCGGGGGGGCCTACAATGAGCAGTTCTTC. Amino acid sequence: CASSQIGGAYNEQFF.

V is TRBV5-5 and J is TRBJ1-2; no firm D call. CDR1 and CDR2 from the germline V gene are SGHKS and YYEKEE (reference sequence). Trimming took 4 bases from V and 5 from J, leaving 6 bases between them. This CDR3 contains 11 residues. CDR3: CASSPGYGYTF. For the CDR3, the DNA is TGTGCCAGCAGCCCAGGATATGGCTACACCTTC.

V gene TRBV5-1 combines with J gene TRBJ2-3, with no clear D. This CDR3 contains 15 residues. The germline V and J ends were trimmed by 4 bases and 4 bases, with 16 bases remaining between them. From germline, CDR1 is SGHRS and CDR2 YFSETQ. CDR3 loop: CASSIGQSGPDTQYF. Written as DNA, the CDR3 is TGCGCCAGCAGCATTGGGCAGAGTGGCCCAGATACGCAGTATTTT.

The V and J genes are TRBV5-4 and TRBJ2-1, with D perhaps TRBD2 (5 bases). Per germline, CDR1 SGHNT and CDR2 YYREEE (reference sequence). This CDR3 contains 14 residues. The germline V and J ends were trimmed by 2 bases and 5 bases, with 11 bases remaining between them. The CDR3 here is CASSFRSGNNEQFF. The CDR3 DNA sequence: TGTGCCAGCAGCTTTCGGTCGGGGAACAATGAGCAGTTCTTC.

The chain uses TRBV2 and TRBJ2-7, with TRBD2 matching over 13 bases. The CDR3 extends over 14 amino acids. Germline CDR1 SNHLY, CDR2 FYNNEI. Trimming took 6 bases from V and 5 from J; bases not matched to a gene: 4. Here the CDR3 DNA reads TGTGCCAGCAGGGGACTAGCGGGACCCCACGAGCAGTACTTC. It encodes CASRGLAGPHEQYF.